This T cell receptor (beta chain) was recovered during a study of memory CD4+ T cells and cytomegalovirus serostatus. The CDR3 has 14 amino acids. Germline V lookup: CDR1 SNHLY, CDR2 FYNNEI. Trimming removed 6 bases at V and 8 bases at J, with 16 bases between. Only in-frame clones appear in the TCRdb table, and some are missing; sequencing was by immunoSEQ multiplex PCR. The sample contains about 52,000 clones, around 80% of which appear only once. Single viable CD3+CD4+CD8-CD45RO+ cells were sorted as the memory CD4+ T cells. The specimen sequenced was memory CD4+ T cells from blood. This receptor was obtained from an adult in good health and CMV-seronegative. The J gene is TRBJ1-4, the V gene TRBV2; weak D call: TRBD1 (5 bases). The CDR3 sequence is CASSRAQGSEKLFF. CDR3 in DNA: TGTGCCAGCAGCCGGGCGCAGGGTTCCGAAAAACTGTTTTTT.